A selection of T cell receptor beta chains follows, all from one sample in a study of T cell repertoires in cytomegalovirus infection. Their antigen targets remain unknown. TCRdb passed the reads through MiXCR, listing each CDR3 protein once. The data contain some 350,000 distinct CDR3 sequences, almost 30% of them seen just once; the ten biggest clones take up roughly 20%. This sample comprised cultured PBMCs, obtained from culture after CMV antigen stimulation. The receptors shown here come from a human donor in good health (CMV status not recorded). Some clones in this sample may be carry-over from other donors' samples. Both conserved end residues are part of each CDR3. The D gene is left open where the match is weak. Size values are once, few and many counts, or a class for expanded clones, and some rows have none.

TRBV7-4	TRBD1	TRBJ1-2	.	CASSFPGTGVPLNYGYTF	TGTGCCAGCAGCTTCCCCGGGACAGGGGTACCCCTTAACTATGGCTACACCTTC
TRBV27	.	TRBJ2-6	few	CASRRSLITGANVLTF	TGTGCCAGCAGAAGGAGTTTGATAACTGGGGCCAACGTCCTGACTTTC
TRBV28	.	TRBJ2-7	.	CAAAQGNYEQYF	TGTGCCGCCGCCCAGGGGAACTACGAGCAGTACTTC
TRBV24-1	.	TRBJ2-1	few	CATSDSGKIYNEQFF	TGTGCCACCAGTGATTCAGGGAAGATTTACAATGAGCAGTTCTTC
TRBV28	TRBD1	TRBJ1-3	few	CASSLDRGHSGGPGNTIYF	TGTGCCAGCAGTTTGGACAGGGGGCACTCAGGCGGGCCTGGAAACACCATATATTTT
TRBV12-3/TRBV12-4	.	TRBJ1-5	.	CASSLGGTTVGNQPQHF	TGTGCCAGCAGTTTAGGGGGGACAACGGTAGGCAATCAGCCCCAGCATTTT
TRBV6-2/TRBV6-3	.	TRBJ1-2	many	CASSYRPDYYGYTF	TGTGCCAGCAGTTACCGGCCAGACTACTATGGCTACACCTTC
TRBV27	.	TRBJ2-5	.	CVSSLSSGTMETQYF	TGTGTCAGCAGTTTATCTTCGGGGACCATGGAGACCCAGTACTTC
TRBV24-1	.	TRBJ2-3	.	CATSDSARGEDTQYF	TGTGCCACCAGTGATTCGGCCAGGGGGGAAGATACGCAGTATTTT
TRBV6-1	.	TRBJ1-5	few	CASSEWWVTSNQPQHF	TGTGCCAGCAGTGAATGGTGGGTTACGAGCAATCAGCCCCAGCATTTT
TRBV7-9	TRBD1	TRBJ2-5	few	CASSSGQGAFETQYF	TGTGCCAGCAGCTCTGGACAGGGGGCTTTTGAGACCCAGTACTTC
TRBV2	.	TRBJ2-5	.	CASTADQWETQYF	TGTGCCAGCACCGCGGACCAGTGGGAGACCCAGTACTTC
TRBV20-1	.	TRBJ1-6	once	CSANTGSPLHF	TGCAGTGCTAATACAGGGTCACCCCTCCACTTT
TRBV27	.	TRBJ1-2	few	CASGGETNYGYTF	TGTGCCAGTGGAGGGGAAACCAACTATGGCTACACCTTC
TRBV24-1	.	TRBJ2-5	.	CATSDSGQHQETQYF	TGTGCCACCAGTGATTCGGGACAACACCAAGAGACCCAGTACTTC
TRBV4-1	.	TRBJ2-3	.	CASGHPPRDNTDTQYF	TGCGCCAGCGGGCACCCCCCTAGGGACAACACAGATACGCAGTATTTT
TRBV7-8	.	TRBJ2-5	many	CASSQSTGREQETQYF	TGTGCCAGCAGCCAATCGACAGGGAGGGAGCAAGAGACCCAGTACTTC
TRBV7-2	.	TRBJ2-3	.	CASSDRGAGVQDTQYF	TGTGCCAGCAGCGATAGGGGGGCGGGAGTTCAAGATACGCAGTATTTT
TRBV7-6	.	TRBJ2-7	once	CATSLPSPPPDDSSYEQYF	TGTGCCACCAGCCTCCCCTCCCCTCCACCGGACGACAGCTCCTACGAGCAGTACTTC
TRBV19	.	TRBJ1-2	few	CASSSGPSRGYTF	TGTGCCAGTAGTTCCGGACCCTCGCGGGGCTACACCTTC
TRBV19	TRBD2	TRBJ2-7	.	CASARRVLAEGFYEQYF	TGTGCCAGCGCAAGAAGAGTACTAGCGGAGGGATTCTACGAGCAGTACTTC
TRBV18	.	TRBJ2-7	.	CASSPLQGAYEQYF	TGTGCCAGCTCACCACTACAGGGAGCCTACGAGCAGTACTTC
TRBV29-1	.	TRBJ1-5	.	CSVGWGSPSPQHF	TGCAGCGTTGGGTGGGGGAGTCCATCGCCCCAGCATTTT